The 7 T cell receptor beta chains reported below all come from one sample, sequenced in a study of T cell changes during pregnancy in multiple sclerosis. Clones were sequenced by immunoSEQ multiplex PCR, and TCRdb holds only the in-frame ones, with some missing. Among 90,000 to 100,000 clones listed, approximately 92% were seen once. Sequencing was performed on peripheral blood, taken in the first trimester of pregnancy. These receptors were collected from a female donor with multiple sclerosis, enrolled in a pregnancy study.

The V call is TRBV12-5, the J call TRBJ1-1; TRBD1 might be the D (6 bases). V lost 0 bases and J 4 bases, leaving 12 bases between the germline ends. Germline CDR1 LGHNT, CDR2 FRNRAP. The CDR3 is 15 amino acids. DNA of the CDR3: TGTGCTAGTGGTTTGGTACGGGAAGGGGGCACTGAAGCTTTCTTT. Residues: CASGLVREGGTEAFF.

The V gene is TRBV7-8, the J gene TRBJ2-1, with 11 bases lining up with TRBD2. V shed 1 base, J shed 15 bases, and the junction held 11 bases outside the gene matches. This CDR3 spans 15 amino acids. Germline V gives CDR1 SGHVS, CDR2 FQNEAQ. CDR3 amino acids: CASSLERLAGSPGFF. The CDR3 DNA reads TGTGCCAGCAGCTTAGAAAGACTAGCGGGGAGTCCGGGGTTCTTC.

The chain has TRBV7-8 and TRBJ1-1; D is uncertain. Per germline, CDR1 SGHVS and CDR2 FQNEAQ. Trimming cost V 5 bases and J 3 bases, with 10 bases left between them. The CDR3 contains 13 residues. The CDR3 loop is CASSEVEDTEAFF. CDR3 DNA: TGTGCCAGCAGCGAGGTCGAGGACACTGAAGCTTTCTTT.

The chain is built from TRBV19 and TRBJ1-2; 7 nucleotides agree with TRBD1. The CDR3 spans 15 residues. Trimming at V came to 10 bases and at J to 3 bases, leaving 14 bases not matched to a gene. The germline gives CDR1 LNHDA, CDR2 SQIVND (reference sequence). In nucleotides, the CDR3 is TGTGCCACCCACAGGGGCCGGGGGCTTGACTATGGCTACACCTTC. Translated, it gives CATHRGRGLDYGYTF.

The chain couples TRBV19 to TRBJ2-7; TRBD1 agrees at 7 bases. V trimming: 3 bases; J trimming: 5 bases; junction bases outside the gene matches: 7. From germline, CDR1 is LNHDA and CDR2 SQIVND (reference sequence). CDR3 length equals 14 residues. The chain's CDR3 is CASSMEPTGHEQYF. The CDR3 DNA sequence: TGTGCCAGTAGTATGGAGCCGACAGGGCACGAGCAGTACTTC.

The rearrangement joins TRBV7-2 to TRBJ2-7; 8 bases are shared with TRBD2. The germline V gene encodes CDR1 SGHTA and CDR2 FQGNSA. The V and J ends lost 5 bases and 3 bases, in that order; junction bases with no gene match: 9. This CDR3 has 15 amino acids. CDR3 region: CASSESLAGHYEQYF. CDR3 in DNA: TGTGCCAGCAGCGAATCCTTAGCGGGGCACTACGAGCAGTACTTC.

V usage is TRBV19 and J usage is TRBJ1-5; TRBD1 matches 8 bases. V lost 5 bases to trimming and J lost 3 bases; unmatched junction nucleotides: 12. Germline values: CDR1 LNHDA, CDR2 SQIVND (reference sequence). This CDR3 has 17 amino acids. In nucleotides, the CDR3 is TGTGCCAGTAGTGTGGTCGGGACAGGAGGGGACAATCAGCCCCAGCATTTT. It specifies CASSVVGTGGDNQPQHF.